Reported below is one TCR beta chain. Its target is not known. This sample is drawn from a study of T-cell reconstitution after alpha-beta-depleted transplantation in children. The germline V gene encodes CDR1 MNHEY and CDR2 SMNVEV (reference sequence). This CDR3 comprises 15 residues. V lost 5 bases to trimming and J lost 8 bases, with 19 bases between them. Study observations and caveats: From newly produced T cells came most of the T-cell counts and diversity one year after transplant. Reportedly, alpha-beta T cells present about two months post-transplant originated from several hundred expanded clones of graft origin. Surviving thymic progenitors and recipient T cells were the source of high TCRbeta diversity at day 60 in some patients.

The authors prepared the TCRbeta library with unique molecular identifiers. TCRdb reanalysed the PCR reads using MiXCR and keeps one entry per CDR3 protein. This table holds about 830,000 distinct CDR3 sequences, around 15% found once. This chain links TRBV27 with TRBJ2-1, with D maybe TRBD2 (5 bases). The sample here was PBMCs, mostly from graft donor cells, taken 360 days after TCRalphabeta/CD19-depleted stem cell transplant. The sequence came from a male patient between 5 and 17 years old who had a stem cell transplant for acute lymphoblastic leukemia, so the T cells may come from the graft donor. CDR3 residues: CASSQHGVNDYEQFF. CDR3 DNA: TGTGCCAGCAGTCAACACGGGGTAAACGACTATGAGCAGTTCTTC.